A selection of T cell receptor beta chains follows, all from one sample in a study of cytomegalovirus exposure and HLA in healthy donors. Generated by immunoSEQ multiplex PCR, the TCRdb table keeps only in-frame clones and is missing some. The sample holds 85,000 to 130,000 clones; roughly 70% are singletons and the top ten take 2.5% to 3%. Sequenced: PBMCs. These receptors were collected from a male donor in good health and CMV-seropositive. The CDR3 runs from the conserved cysteine through the conserved F or W. Fields, in order: CDR3 DNA, CDR3 protein, V gene, D gene, J gene, clone size. A D gene is named only where the DNA matches it firmly. The size field is filled for only some rows; it gives once, few, many or a size class.

DNA: TGTGCCAGCAATCCCCGAGGGGGGCGGGGGAACGAGCAGTACTTC
CDR3: CASNPRGGRGNEQYF
V: TRBV28
D: NA
J: TRBJ2-7
size: NA

DNA: TGTGCCAGCAGTTTGCAGGGCAATCAGCCCCAGAATTTT
CDR3: CASSLQGNQPQNF
V: TRBV27
D: NA
J: TRBJ1-5
size: NA

DNA: TGCGCCAGCAGCCAAAAGATCTTGGGACTAGCGGGAGGGACTGAGCAGTTCTTC
CDR3: CASSQKILGLAGGTEQFF
V: TRBV4-1
D: TRBD2
J: TRBJ2-1
size: NA

DNA: TGTGCCAGCAGTGACTCCCCGACTAGCGTTTCCGGGGAGCTGTTTTTT
CDR3: CASSDSPTSVSGELFF
V: TRBV6-4
D: TRBD2
J: TRBJ2-2
size: few

DNA: TGTGCCAGTAGTATCATGAAGCTTGGCGGTAATGGCTACACCTTC
CDR3: CASSIMKLGGNGYTF
V: TRBV19
D: NA
J: TRBJ1-2
size: NA

DNA: TGCGCCAGCAGTGTTGCCTGGGAGGGTTACGAGCAGTACTTC
CDR3: CASSVAWEGYEQYF
V: TRBV4-3
D: TRBD2
J: TRBJ2-7
size: NA

DNA: TGTGCCAGCAGCTTGGGACAGGGGGCAGGGTACGAGCAGTACTTC
CDR3: CASSLGQGAGYEQYF
V: TRBV5-6
D: TRBD1
J: TRBJ2-7
size: few

DNA: TGTGCCAGTAGTATTAGACTAGTTGTTACCAATGAGCAGTTCTTC
CDR3: CASSIRLVVTNEQFF
V: TRBV19
D: NA
J: TRBJ2-1
size: NA

DNA: TGTGCCAGCAGTTACGACAGGGGGTACGGCTACACCTTC
CDR3: CASSYDRGYGYTF
V: TRBV28
D: TRBD1
J: TRBJ1-2
size: NA

DNA: TGTGCCAGCAGCTTGGCGCCTACAGGGGGCGGATACGAGCAGTACTTC
CDR3: CASSLAPTGGGYEQYF
V: TRBV5-4
D: TRBD1
J: TRBJ2-7
size: NA

DNA: TGTGCCAGCACCCGAGGACAGGGGGACACTGAAGCTTTCTTT
CDR3: CASTRGQGDTEAFF
V: TRBV6-5
D: TRBD1
J: TRBJ1-1
size: NA

DNA: TGTGCCAGTAGTATAGTGGCAATGAACACTGAAGCTTTCTTT
CDR3: CASSIVAMNTEAFF
V: TRBV19
D: NA
J: TRBJ1-1
size: many

DNA: TGTGCCTGGGCCCCGATAGCGGGAGTCTGGGAGACCCAGTACTTC
CDR3: CAWAPIAGVWETQYF
V: TRBV30
D: TRBD2
J: TRBJ2-5
size: once

DNA: TGTGCCTGGAGTGTTGGAGGGTCTGGAAACACCATATATTTT
CDR3: CAWSVGGSGNTIYF
V: TRBV30
D: NA
J: TRBJ1-3
size: NA

DNA: TGTGCCAGCAGGGGAGTAGCGGGAGGCCTTATCCGCGACGAGCAGTACTTC
CDR3: CASRGVAGGLIRDEQYF
V: TRBV27
D: TRBD2
J: TRBJ2-7
size: NA

DNA: TGCGCCAGCAGCTTACCAAGCGGGGGGGCCGAGACAGATACGCAGTATTTT
CDR3: CASSLPSGGAETDTQYF
V: TRBV5-1
D: TRBD2
J: TRBJ2-3
size: NA

DNA: TGTGCCAGCAGCCAAAGGGAGTCGAGCGGGAGCTCCTACGAGCAGTACTTC
CDR3: CASSQRESSGSSYEQYF
V: TRBV4-2
D: TRBD2
J: TRBJ2-7
size: NA

DNA: TGTGCCAGCTCACCTGGGACAGTCAAAGGTGAAGCTTTCTTT
CDR3: CASSPGTVKGEAFF
V: TRBV18
D: TRBD1
J: TRBJ1-1
size: NA

DNA: TGTGCCAGCTTACCGGACACGAACACTGAAGCTTTCTTT
CDR3: CASLPDTNTEAFF
V: TRBV6-5
D: NA
J: TRBJ1-1
size: once

DNA: TGTGCCAGCAGACAGGGCTCGAATCAGCCCCAGAATTTT
CDR3: CASRQGSNQPQNF
V: TRBV28
D: NA
J: TRBJ1-5
size: NA

DNA: TGTGCCAGTAAGGACGGAAGGAGGAATTCACCCCTCCACTTT
CDR3: CASKDGRRNSPLHF
V: TRBV19
D: NA
J: TRBJ1-6
size: NA

DNA: TGTGCCAGCAGCGGACTAGCGGGAGTGAGGGAGCAGTACTTC
CDR3: CASSGLAGVREQYF
V: TRBV2
D: TRBD2
J: TRBJ2-7
size: NA

DNA: TGTGCCTGGAGTCGCGGGATCGCGGGAGCGGAGACCCAGTACTTC
CDR3: CAWSRGIAGAETQYF
V: TRBV30
D: TRBD2
J: TRBJ2-5
size: NA

DNA: TGTGCCAGCACCGTTACGCTTAGCGGGGACTACGAGCAGTACTTC
CDR3: CASTVTLSGDYEQYF
V: TRBV6-6
D: TRBD2
J: TRBJ2-7
size: NA

DNA: TGTGCCATCAGTCAGACAGGGTTGAACACTGAAGCTTTCTTT
CDR3: CAISQTGLNTEAFF
V: TRBV10-3
D: TRBD1
J: TRBJ1-1
size: NA

DNA: TGTTCCAGCAGCCAGGAGGTCTATGGCTACACCTTC
CDR3: CSSSQEVYGYTF
V: TRBV7-8
D: NA
J: TRBJ1-2
size: NA

DNA: TGTGCCAGCAGCCGAAGCTACACAGGGCTCACTAATGAAAAACTGTTTTTT
CDR3: CASSRSYTGLTNEKLFF
V: TRBV7-6
D: NA
J: TRBJ1-4
size: NA

DNA: TGCAGCGTTGAACCGGGACAGGGGGCCCAATGGAGGACCCAGTACTTC
CDR3: CSVEPGQGAQWRTQYF
V: TRBV29-1
D: TRBD1
J: TRBJ2-5
size: NA

DNA: TGCAGCGTTGTGACTCCTCCCTCCTACAATGAGCAGTTCTTC
CDR3: CSVVTPPSYNEQFF
V: TRBV29-1
D: NA
J: TRBJ2-1
size: NA

DNA: TGCGCCAGCAGCCCCCAGGCCTACAGGGGCGGTAATGAAAAACTGTTTTTT
CDR3: CASSPQAYRGGNEKLFF
V: TRBV4-1
D: TRBD1
J: TRBJ1-4
size: once

DNA: TGTGCCAGCAGTTTAGGGGGGGCTTCTTCCTCCTACGAGCAGTACTTC
CDR3: CASSLGGASSSYEQYF
V: TRBV28
D: NA
J: TRBJ2-7
size: few

DNA: TGCGCCAGCAGGGGACAGGCATACACTGAAGCTTTCTTT
CDR3: CASRGQAYTEAFF
V: TRBV23-1
D: TRBD1
J: TRBJ1-1
size: NA

DNA: TGTGCCTGGGGGACAGGTAAAGACAACACTGAAGCTTTCTTT
CDR3: CAWGTGKDNTEAFF
V: TRBV30
D: TRBD1
J: TRBJ1-1
size: NA

DNA: TGTGCCAGCTCACCACTCCAGGGAGGGGGTCAGCCCCAGCATTTT
CDR3: CASSPLQGGGQPQHF
V: TRBV18
D: NA
J: TRBJ1-5
size: NA

DNA: TGCGCCAGCAGCCAAGACAGGGCATTCGGTCCAGAGACCCAGTACTTC
CDR3: CASSQDRAFGPETQYF
V: TRBV4-3
D: NA
J: TRBJ2-5
size: NA

DNA: TGTGCCACCAGCAGAGGGTTCGGGGGTACAGTTGACGAGCAGTACTTC
CDR3: CATSRGFGGTVDEQYF
V: TRBV15
D: NA
J: TRBJ2-7
size: NA

DNA: TGTGCCAGCAGTCCCCGGGACAACTACGAGCAGTACTTC
CDR3: CASSPRDNYEQYF
V: TRBV28
D: NA
J: TRBJ2-7
size: once

DNA: TGTGCCAGCAGCCAAGCGTTAGTTGGGGAGCTGTTTTTT
CDR3: CASSQALVGELFF
V: TRBV4-2
D: NA
J: TRBJ2-2
size: NA

DNA: TGTGCCAGCAGCGGGAGCTCCTACGAGCAGTACTTC
CDR3: CASSGSSYEQYF
V: TRBV7-6
D: NA
J: TRBJ2-7
size: NA

DNA: TGTGCCAGCAGTGAACAGGGAGGTAATGAGCAGTTCTTC
CDR3: CASSEQGGNEQFF
V: TRBV2
D: NA
J: TRBJ2-1
size: NA

DNA: TGTGCCAGCAGCAGGAAATTAGCGGGGGGTGAGGAGACCCAGTACTTC
CDR3: CASSRKLAGGEETQYF
V: TRBV28
D: TRBD2
J: TRBJ2-5
size: NA

DNA: TGTGCCAGCAGTTTACTGCGGGGGAATCAGCCCCAGCATTTT
CDR3: CASSLLRGNQPQHF
V: TRBV28
D: NA
J: TRBJ1-5
size: NA

DNA: TGTGCCAGCAGCCCAATTCGAGGCGGGAGTGATCAGCCCCAGCATTTT
CDR3: CASSPIRGGSDQPQHF
V: TRBV5-5
D: NA
J: TRBJ1-5
size: NA

DNA: TGTGCCAGCCTAAATTCGGGGACAGACGTAGGTGAAGCTTTCTTT
CDR3: CASLNSGTDVGEAFF
V: TRBV6-5
D: TRBD1
J: TRBJ1-1
size: NA

DNA: TGTGCCAGCAGCCCTTCCCGTCTTGTTTTCTACGAGCAGTACTTC
CDR3: CASSPSRLVFYEQYF
V: TRBV28
D: NA
J: TRBJ2-7
size: few

DNA: TGTGCTAGTGGTGTAACAGGGGGTCGTGAGCAGTTCTTC
CDR3: CASGVTGGREQFF
V: TRBV12-5
D: TRBD1
J: TRBJ2-1
size: once

DNA: TGTGCCAGCAGTCCCCCGGGGACAGTCCAGCGCGAGCAGTACTTC
CDR3: CASSPPGTVQREQYF
V: TRBV28
D: TRBD1
J: TRBJ2-7
size: NA

DNA: TGTGCCAGCAGTGGTGGGGGCGCTGGGGCCAACGTCCTGACTTTC
CDR3: CASSGGGAGANVLTF
V: TRBV6-5
D: NA
J: TRBJ2-6
size: few

DNA: TGTGCCAGCAGCTCGCGCTATTCGCCTCGTAGCTCTGGGGCCAACGTCCTGACTTTC
CDR3: CASSSRYSPRSSGANVLTF
V: TRBV13
D: NA
J: TRBJ2-6
size: NA

DNA: TGTGCCAGCAGTTCTCCCGGGCAGGGGGAGAATGGCTACACCTTC
CDR3: CASSSPGQGENGYTF
V: TRBV28
D: TRBD1
J: TRBJ1-2
size: NA

DNA: TGCGCCAGCAGCCAAGGCGCCTCAGCGGGGGGCACCGGGGAGCTGTTTTTT
CDR3: CASSQGASAGGTGELFF
V: TRBV4-3
D: TRBD2
J: TRBJ2-2
size: NA

DNA: TGTGCCAGCAGCTTACTTGCTACAGCTCGCTACGAGCAGTACTTC
CDR3: CASSLLATARYEQYF
V: TRBV5-6
D: NA
J: TRBJ2-7
size: NA

DNA: TGTGCCAGCAGATTAGCGGGAGGATTAGATACGCAGTATTTT
CDR3: CASRLAGGLDTQYF
V: TRBV28
D: TRBD2
J: TRBJ2-3
size: NA

DNA: TGCGCCAGCAGCTCCGACCGACAGGTCCTGAGCTACACCTTC
CDR3: CASSSDRQVLSYTF
V: TRBV5-1
D: NA
J: TRBJ1-2
size: few

DNA: TGTGCCACCTCGACTAGGGACTATAATTCACCCCTCCACTTT
CDR3: CATSTRDYNSPLHF
V: TRBV27
D: NA
J: TRBJ1-6
size: NA